One T cell receptor (beta chain) is described in this entry. The data stem from a study of cytomegalovirus exposure and HLA in healthy donors. A multiplex PCR was run with 60 Vbeta primers and 13 Jbeta primers. TCRdb's copy holds only in-frame clones and misses some; the assay was immunoSEQ multiplex PCR. The sample has approximately 100,000 clones, approximately 66% seen once. This CDR3 is built from 16 residues. V dropped 6 bases and J dropped 0; count of bases not matched to a gene: 12. Looked up from germline, CDR1 is SQVTM and CDR2 is ANQGSEA. Sequenced input: PBMCs. This chain uses TRBV29-1 with TRBJ1-1; TRBD1 matches 8 bases. The TCR sequence derives from a middle-aged man in good health and CMV-seropositive. CDR3 protein: CSVGTGDFLMNTEAFF. The CDR3 bases are TGCAGCGTCGGGACAGGTGATTTCCTTATGAACACTGAAGCTTTCTTT.